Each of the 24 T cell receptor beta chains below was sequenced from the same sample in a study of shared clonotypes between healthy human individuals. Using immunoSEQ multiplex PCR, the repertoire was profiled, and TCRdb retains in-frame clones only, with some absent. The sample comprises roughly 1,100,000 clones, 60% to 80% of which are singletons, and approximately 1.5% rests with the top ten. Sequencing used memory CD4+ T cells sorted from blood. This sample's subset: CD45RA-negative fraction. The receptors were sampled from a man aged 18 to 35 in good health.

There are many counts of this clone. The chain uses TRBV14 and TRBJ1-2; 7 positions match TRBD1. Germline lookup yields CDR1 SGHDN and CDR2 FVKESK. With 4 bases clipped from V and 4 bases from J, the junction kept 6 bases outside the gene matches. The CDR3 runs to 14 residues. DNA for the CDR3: TGTGCCAGCAGCCGGGACAGCGAATCCTATGGCTACACCTTC. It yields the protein CASSRDSESYGYTF.

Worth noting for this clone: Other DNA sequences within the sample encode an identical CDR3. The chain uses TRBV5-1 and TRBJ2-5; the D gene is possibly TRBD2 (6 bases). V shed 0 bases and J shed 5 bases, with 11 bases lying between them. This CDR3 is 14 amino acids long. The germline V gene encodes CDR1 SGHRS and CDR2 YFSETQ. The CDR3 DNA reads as TGCGCCAGCAGCTTGGACGGGGGACGGGAGACCCAGTACTTC. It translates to CASSLDGGRETQYF.

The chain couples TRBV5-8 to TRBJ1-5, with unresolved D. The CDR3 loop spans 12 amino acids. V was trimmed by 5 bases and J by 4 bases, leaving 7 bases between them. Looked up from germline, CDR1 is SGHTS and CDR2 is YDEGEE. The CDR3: CASRGLNQPQHF. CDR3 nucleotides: TGTGCCAGCAGAGGTCTGAATCAGCCCCAGCATTTT.

CDR3 nucleotide sequence: TGTGCCAGCAGCCGGGGCCGGAGTGACTATGGCTACACCTTC. As protein: CASSRGRSDYGYTF. V usage is TRBV6-6 and J usage is TRBJ1-2, with a tentative D call TRBD1 (5 bases). The V end lost 6 bases, the J end lost 3 bases, and 14 bases lay between the germline ends. The CDR3 sequence is 14 residues long. Germline CDR1 and CDR2: MNHNY and SVGAGI (reference sequence).

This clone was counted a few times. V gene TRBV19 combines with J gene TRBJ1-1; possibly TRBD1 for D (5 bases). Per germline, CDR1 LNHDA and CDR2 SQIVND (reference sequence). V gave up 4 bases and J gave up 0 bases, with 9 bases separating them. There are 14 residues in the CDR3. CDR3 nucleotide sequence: TGTGCCAGTAGTAATGAGGGGATGAACACTGAAGCTTTCTTT. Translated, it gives CASSNEGMNTEAFF.

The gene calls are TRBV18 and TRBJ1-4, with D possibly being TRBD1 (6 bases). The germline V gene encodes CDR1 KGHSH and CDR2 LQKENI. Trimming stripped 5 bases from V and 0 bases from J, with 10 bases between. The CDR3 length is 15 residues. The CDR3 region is CASSATGTTNEKLFF. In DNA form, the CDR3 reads TGTGCCAGCTCAGCCACAGGGACAACTAATGAAAAACTGTTTTTT.

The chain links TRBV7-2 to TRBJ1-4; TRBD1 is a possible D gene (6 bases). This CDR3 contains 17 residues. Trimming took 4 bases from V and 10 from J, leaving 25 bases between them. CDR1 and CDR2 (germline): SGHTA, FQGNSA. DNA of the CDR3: TGTGCCAGCAGCTCCCCCGCGGGGTTGAGGGGGAACGTAAAACTGTTTTTT. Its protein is CASSSPAGLRGNVKLFF.

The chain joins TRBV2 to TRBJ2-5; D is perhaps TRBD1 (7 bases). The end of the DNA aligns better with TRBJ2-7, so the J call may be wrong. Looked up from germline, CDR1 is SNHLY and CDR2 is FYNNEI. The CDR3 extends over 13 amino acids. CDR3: CATAGQNNYEQYF. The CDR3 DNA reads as TGTGCCACCGCGGGACAGAACAACTACGAGCAGTACTTC.

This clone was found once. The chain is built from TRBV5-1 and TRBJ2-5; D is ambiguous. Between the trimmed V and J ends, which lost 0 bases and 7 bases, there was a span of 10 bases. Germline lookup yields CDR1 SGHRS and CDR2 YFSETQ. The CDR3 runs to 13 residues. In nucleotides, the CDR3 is TGCGCCAGCAGCTTGGAATCGGTAGGGACCCAGTACTTC. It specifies CASSLESVGTQYF.

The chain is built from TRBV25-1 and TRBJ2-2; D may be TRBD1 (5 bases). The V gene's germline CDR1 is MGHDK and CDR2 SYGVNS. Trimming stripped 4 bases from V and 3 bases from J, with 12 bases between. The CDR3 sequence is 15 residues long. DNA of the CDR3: TGTGCCAGCAGTGGTCCTGGCAGGGACACCGGGGAGCTGTTTTTT. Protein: CASSGPGRDTGELFF.

CDR3 DNA sequence: TGTGCCAGCAGACCCGGACAGGGGTTGGTGGGTGAGCAGTTCTTC. Amino acids: CASRPGQGLVGEQFF. The rearrangement joins TRBV11-3 to TRBJ2-1; 9 nucleotides line up with TRBD1. The CDR3 loop spans 15 amino acids. The germline CDR1 and CDR2 sequences are SGHNT and YENEEA. With 6 bases clipped from V and 9 bases from J, the junction kept 12 bases outside the gene matches.

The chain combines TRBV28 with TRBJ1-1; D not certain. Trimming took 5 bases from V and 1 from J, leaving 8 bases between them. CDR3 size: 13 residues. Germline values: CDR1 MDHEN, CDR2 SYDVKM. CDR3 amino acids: CASSPAGNTEAFF. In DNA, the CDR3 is TGTGCCAGCAGTCCTGCCGGGAACACTGAAGCTTTCTTT.

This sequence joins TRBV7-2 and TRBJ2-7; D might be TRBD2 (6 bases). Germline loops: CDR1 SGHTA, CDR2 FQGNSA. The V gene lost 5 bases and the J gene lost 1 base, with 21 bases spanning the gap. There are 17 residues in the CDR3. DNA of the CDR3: TGTGCCAGCAGCCCCGATTCCCCTGGGGCGGGATCCTACGAGCAGTACTTC. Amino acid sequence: CASSPDSPGAGSYEQYF. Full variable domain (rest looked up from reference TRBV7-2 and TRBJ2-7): GAGVSQSPSNKVTEKGKDVELRCDPISGHTALYWYRQSLGQGLEFLIYFQGNSAPDKSGLPSDRFSAERTGGSVSTLTIQRTQQEDSAVYLCASSPDSPGAGSYEQYFGPGTRLTVT.

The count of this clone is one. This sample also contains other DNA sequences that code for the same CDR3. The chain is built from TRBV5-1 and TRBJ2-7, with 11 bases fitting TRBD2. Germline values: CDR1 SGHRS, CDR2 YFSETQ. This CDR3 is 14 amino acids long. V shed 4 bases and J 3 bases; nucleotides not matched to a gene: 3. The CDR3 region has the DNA TGCGCCAGCAGCCCGGGACTAGCGGTCTACGAGCAGTACTTC. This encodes CASSPGLAVYEQYF.

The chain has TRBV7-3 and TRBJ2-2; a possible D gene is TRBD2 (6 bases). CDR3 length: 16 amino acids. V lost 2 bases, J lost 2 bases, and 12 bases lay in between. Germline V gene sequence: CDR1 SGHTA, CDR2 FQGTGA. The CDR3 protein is CASSLLGGVNTGELFF. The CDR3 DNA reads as TGTGCCAGCAGCTTATTGGGCGGGGTAAACACCGGGGAGCTGTTTTTT. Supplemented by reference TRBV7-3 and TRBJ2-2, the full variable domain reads GAGVSQTPSNKVTEKGKYVELRCDPISGHTALYWYRQSLGQGPEFLIYFQGTGAADDSGLPNDRFFAVRPEGSVSTLKIQRTERGDSAVYLCASSLLGGVNTGELFFGEGSRLTVL.

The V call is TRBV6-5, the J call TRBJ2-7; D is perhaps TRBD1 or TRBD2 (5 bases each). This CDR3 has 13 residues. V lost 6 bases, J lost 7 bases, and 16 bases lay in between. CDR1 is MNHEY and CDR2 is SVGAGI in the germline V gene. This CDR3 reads CASSPKGWGEQYF. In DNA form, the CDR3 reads TGTGCCAGCAGCCCCAAGGGATGGGGGGAGCAGTACTTC.

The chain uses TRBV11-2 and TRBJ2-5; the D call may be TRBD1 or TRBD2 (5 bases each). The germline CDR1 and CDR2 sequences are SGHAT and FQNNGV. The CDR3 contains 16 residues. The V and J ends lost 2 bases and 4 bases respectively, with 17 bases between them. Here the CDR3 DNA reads TGTGCCAGCAGCTTATTTGGGGGAGTGGTGGGAGAGACCCAGTACTTC. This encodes CASSLFGGVVGETQYF.

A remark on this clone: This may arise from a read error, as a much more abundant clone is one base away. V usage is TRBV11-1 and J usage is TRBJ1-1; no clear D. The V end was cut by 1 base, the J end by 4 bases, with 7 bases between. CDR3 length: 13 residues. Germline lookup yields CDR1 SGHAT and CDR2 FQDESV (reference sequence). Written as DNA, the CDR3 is TGTGCCAGCAGCTTAGAGGAATTCACTGAAGCTTTCTTT. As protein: CASSLEEFTEAFF.

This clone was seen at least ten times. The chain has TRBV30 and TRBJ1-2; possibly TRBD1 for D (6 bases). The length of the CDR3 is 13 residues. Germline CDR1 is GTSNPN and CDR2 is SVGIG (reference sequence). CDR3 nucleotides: TGTTTGGCAGGGACAAGGGCTAACTATGGCTACACCTTC. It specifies CLAGTRANYGYTF.

The CDR3 sequence is CASSLAGSSGEQYF. As DNA, the CDR3 is TGCGCCAGCAGCTTGGCAGGCAGTTCGGGGGAGCAGTACTTC. This rearrangement joins TRBV5-1 to TRBJ2-7, with D perhaps matching TRBD2 (5 bases). CDR1 is SGHRS and CDR2 is YFSETQ in the germline V gene. V dropped 0 bases and J dropped 7 bases, with 14 bases sitting between them. This CDR3 is 14 amino acids long.

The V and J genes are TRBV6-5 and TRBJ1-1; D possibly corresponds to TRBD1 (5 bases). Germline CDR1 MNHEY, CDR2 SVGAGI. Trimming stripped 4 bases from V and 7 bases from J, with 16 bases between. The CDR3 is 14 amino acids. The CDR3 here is CASSWDFPKGEAFF. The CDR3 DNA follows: TGTGCCAGCAGTTGGGACTTCCCAAAAGGTGAAGCTTTCTTT.

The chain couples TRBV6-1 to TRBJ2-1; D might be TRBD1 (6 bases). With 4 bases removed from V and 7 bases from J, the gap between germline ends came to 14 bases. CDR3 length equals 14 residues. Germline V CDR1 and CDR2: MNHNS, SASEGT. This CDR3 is CASSAGTSVNEQFF. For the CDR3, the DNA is TGTGCCAGCAGTGCGGGGACATCCGTAAATGAGCAGTTCTTC.

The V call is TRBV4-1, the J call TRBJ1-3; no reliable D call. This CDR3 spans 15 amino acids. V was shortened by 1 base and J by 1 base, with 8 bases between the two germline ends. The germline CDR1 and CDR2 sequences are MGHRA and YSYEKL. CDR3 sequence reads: CASSQAGISGNTIYF. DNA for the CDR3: TGCGCCAGCAGCCAAGCCGGAATTTCTGGAAACACCATATATTTT.

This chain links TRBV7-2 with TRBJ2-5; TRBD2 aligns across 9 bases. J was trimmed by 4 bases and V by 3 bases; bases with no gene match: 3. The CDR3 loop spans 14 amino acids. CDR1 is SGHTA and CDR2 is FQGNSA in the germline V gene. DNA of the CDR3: TGTGCCAGCAGCTTTCGCGGGAGGGTAGAGACCCAGTACTTC. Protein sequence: CASSFRGRVETQYF. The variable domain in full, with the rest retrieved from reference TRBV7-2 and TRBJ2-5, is GAGVSQSPSNKVTEKGKDVELRCDPISGHTALYWYRQSLGQGLEFLIYFQGNSAPDKSGLPSDRFSAERTGGSVSTLTIQRTQQEDSAVYLCASSFRGRVETQYFGPGTRLLVL.